This T cell receptor (beta chain) was profiled in a study of blood T cell repertoires in COVID-19. This CDR3 is 14 amino acids long. V was pared by 5 bases and J by 6 bases, with 8 bases of the junction left unmatched. The germline V gene has CDR1 MNHEY and CDR2 SMNVEV (reference sequence). Authors' methods: The assay estimated nucleated cells by amplifying reference gene primers. Only in-frame clones appear in the TCRdb table, and some are missing; sequencing was by immunoSEQ multiplex PCR. V, J and clone size reflect that table, while D and trimming were determined from the DNA. The table has approximately 250,000 clones, 84% seen once.

The sample comprised peripheral blood. The TCR comes from a human donor in a cohort sampled during active COVID-19. The V and J genes are TRBV27 and TRBJ2-3, with 7 bases matching TRBD1. CDR3 DNA sequence: TGTGCCAGCAGTGTATTGACAGGGTGGGATACGCAGTATTTT. Translating it yields CASSVLTGWDTQYF.